This TCR beta chain appears in the sequencing data of a study of beta chain features in type 1 diabetes. Study at large: Across every sample, over 100 million sorted cells were examined in total. The study, taken as a whole, reports: The similarity of naive, central memory and Treg TCRB repertoires appeared greater among patients than among healthy donors.

Concerning this clone itself: Its cognate antigen is unknown.

CDR1 is LNHNV, CDR2 YYDKDF, per germline (reference sequence). V was pared by 4 bases and J by 11 bases, with 7 bases of the junction left unmatched. CDR3 length equals 12 residues. Expressed TCRB transcripts were sequenced, since all the RNA that had been isolated was reverse transcribed. Repertoires were generated with immunoSEQ multiplex PCR, while TCRdb's copy carries only in-frame clones and drops some. The sample lists 200,000 to 250,000 clones, 7.5% to 10% occurring once. Sequencing was done on a sample of naive CD4+ T cells from blood. The genes are TRBV15 and TRBJ1-1, with 7 bases fitting TRBD1. The TCR sequence derives from a woman aged 18 to 35 in good health. As DNA, the CDR3 is TGTGCCACCAGCACGGAGACAGGGATGGCTTTCTTT. It encodes CATSTETGMAFF. Full variable domain (missing parts from reference TRBV15 and TRBJ1-1): DAMVIQNPRYQVTQFGKPVTLSCSQTLNHNVMYWYQQKSSQAPKLLFHYYDKDFNNEADTPDNFQSRRPNTSFCFLDIRSPGLGDTAMYLCATSTETGMAFFGQGTRLTVV.